This TCR beta chain is drawn from a study of T-cell reconstitution after alpha-beta-depleted transplantation in children. It was with unique molecular identifiers that the TCRbeta library was prepared. Each CDR3 protein is one row after TCRdb ran MiXCR on the PCR reads. The table includes around 410,000 distinct CDR3 sequences, under 13% detected once. The V gene lost 0 bases and the J gene lost 8 bases, with 11 bases spanning the gap. The CDR3 loop spans 13 amino acids. The germline V gene encodes CDR1 SGHRS and CDR2 YFSETQ. There are a few counts of this clonotype. This TCR was sampled from a human donor who donated a stem cell graft to a child with acute myeloid leukemia. The rearrangement links TRBV5-1 to TRBJ1-1, with D possibly being TRBD1 (6 bases). This sample comprised PBMCs from the stem cell graft donor, obtained from the stem cell graft. The CDR3 coding sequence is TGCGCCAGCAGCTTGGGAGCTAGGGGGGAAGCTTTCTTT. Translation gives CASSLGARGEAFF.